This T cell receptor beta chain comes out of a study of cytomegalovirus exposure and HLA in healthy donors. The overall study: Prior work identified about 120 million unique TCR beta sequences in approximately 200 million T cells. General observations from the study: The investigators catalogued 164 TCR beta chains as cytomegalovirus-associated. In all likelihood, a cluster of highly shared sequence variants was a sequencing artifact.

Primers included in the PCR were 60 Vbeta and 13 Jbeta primers. In the original analysis: It was a later analysis that counted around 85 million unique TCR beta chains, of which some 10 million were shared. Sequencing used immunoSEQ multiplex PCR; TCRdb keeps in-frame clones, though not all of them. The V and J calls and clone size were taken over from that table, and D and trimming were inferred from the DNA. The sample records 110,000 to 150,000 clones, about three quarters being singletons. Of note for this clone: What it recognizes is unknown.

This sequence was found in a male donor in good health and CMV-seropositive. What was sequenced was PBMCs.

The CDR3 coding sequence is TGTGCCAGCAGCTTGGGGTGGGACAGGGGGTCGACTAATGAAAAACTGTTTTTT. As protein: CASSLGWDRGSTNEKLFF. The chain joins TRBV5-5 to TRBJ1-4; 11 bases are a match to TRBD1. This CDR3 is built from 18 residues. The germline V gene has CDR1 SGHKS and CDR2 YYEKEE (reference sequence). The ends lost 0 bases at V and 2 bases at J; junction bases unmatched: 6.